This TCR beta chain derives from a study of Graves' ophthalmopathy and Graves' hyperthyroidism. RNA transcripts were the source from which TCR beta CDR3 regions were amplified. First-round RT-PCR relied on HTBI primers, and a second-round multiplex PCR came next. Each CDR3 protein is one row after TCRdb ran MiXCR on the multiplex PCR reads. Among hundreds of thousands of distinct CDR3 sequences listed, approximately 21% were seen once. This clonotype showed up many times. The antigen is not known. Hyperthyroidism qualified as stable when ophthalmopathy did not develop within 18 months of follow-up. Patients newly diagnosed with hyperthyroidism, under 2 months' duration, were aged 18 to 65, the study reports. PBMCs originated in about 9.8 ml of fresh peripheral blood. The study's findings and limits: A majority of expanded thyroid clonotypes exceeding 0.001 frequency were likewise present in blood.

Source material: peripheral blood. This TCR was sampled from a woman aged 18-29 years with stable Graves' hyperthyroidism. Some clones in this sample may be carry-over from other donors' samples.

DNA of the CDR3: TGTGCCAGCAGCTTAAAGAGAACAGTGACGAGCTCCTACGAGCAGTACTTC. This gives the protein CASSLKRTVTSSYEQYF. The chain carries TRBV7-2 and TRBJ2-7; D remains ambiguous. Deletions cut 2 bases from V and 0 bases from J, with 17 bases between. Germline CDR1 SGHTA, CDR2 FQGNSA. The CDR3 extends over 17 amino acids.